The 23 T cell receptor beta chains listed next were all sequenced from one sample in a study of shared clonotypes between healthy human individuals. Sequencing was performed with immunoSEQ multiplex PCR; in TCRdb, only in-frame clones are kept and a portion is missing. The table records under 1,100,000 clones, roughly 75% of them present only once. Sequenced: memory CD4+ T cells sorted from blood. Subset reported: CD45RA-negative fraction. These receptors all stem from a man aged 18 to 30 in good health.

V usage is TRBV5-1 and J usage is TRBJ1-1; unclear D gene. From germline, CDR1 is SGHRS and CDR2 YFSETQ. The CDR3 runs to 14 residues. V dropped 4 bases and J dropped 3 bases, with 13 bases sitting between them. The CDR3 DNA reads as TGCGCCAGCAGCAGATCCGGCGGGGACACTGAAGCTTTCTTT. It specifies CASSRSGGDTEAFF.

V and J are TRBV5-1 and TRBJ1-3; 7 bases fit TRBD1. V lost 5 bases, J lost 0 bases, and 5 bases stayed unmatched. This CDR3 is 15 amino acids long. The germline V gene has CDR1 SGHRS and CDR2 YFSETQ. Here the CDR3 DNA reads TGCGCCAGCAGGCCCCAGGGGGTCTCTGGAAACACCATATATTTT. It codes for CASRPQGVSGNTIYF.

The sample holds one count of this clone. The gene calls are TRBV9 and TRBJ2-1; D not certain. This CDR3 is 13 amino acids long. V lost 3 bases and J 11 bases, leaving 15 bases between the germline ends. Germline V gene data show CDR1 as SGDLS and CDR2 as YYNGEE. The CDR3 sequence: CASSARVEAKQFF. CDR3 coding DNA: TGTGCCAGCAGCGCCCGGGTGGAAGCTAAGCAGTTCTTC.

As concerns this clone: The same CDR3 can be traced to other DNA sequences in this sample. The CDR3 bases are TGCGCCAGCAGCTCCGGGGGCAATGAGCAGTTCTTC. Translation: CASSSGGNEQFF. The J gene is TRBJ2-1, the V gene TRBV5-1, with TRBD2 as a possible D gene (6 bases). The CDR3 totals 12 residues. CDR1 and CDR2 from the germline V gene are SGHRS and YFSETQ. V dropped 3 bases and J dropped 6 bases, with 7 bases sitting between them.

The chain joins TRBV28 to TRBJ1-2; D ambiguous. Germline V gene sequence: CDR1 MDHEN, CDR2 SYDVKM. The CDR3 length is 12 residues. V dropped 1 base and J dropped 5 bases, with 5 bases sitting between them. Written as DNA, the CDR3 is TGTGCCAGCAGTTTATATGAGTATGGCTACACCTTC. Translation: CASSLYEYGYTF.

This sequence joins TRBV7-2 and TRBJ2-7, with 9 bases lining up with TRBD2. The V and J ends lost 4 bases and 1 base, in that order; junction bases with no gene match: 5. The CDR3 consists of 15 residues. From germline, CDR1 is SGHTA and CDR2 FQGNSA. CDR3 bases: TGTGCCAGCAGCTCAGTAGCGGGAGAGTCCTACGAGCAGTACTTC. It encodes CASSSVAGESYEQYF.

The chain links TRBV7-2 to TRBJ2-3; maybe TRBD1 (6 bases). Germline lookup yields CDR1 SGHTA and CDR2 FQGNSA. The CDR3 is made up of 16 amino acids. The V end lost 2 bases, the J end lost 0 bases, and 12 bases lay between the germline ends. The CDR3 protein is CASSLQATGSTDTQYF. The CDR3 nucleotides read TGTGCCAGCAGCTTACAGGCAACAGGGAGCACAGATACGCAGTATTTT. Looking up the rest from reference TRBV7-2 and TRBJ2-3 gives the full variable domain: GAGVSQSPSNKVTEKGKDVELRCDPISGHTALYWYRQSLGQGLEFLIYFQGNSAPDKSGLPSDRFSAERTGGSVSTLTIQRTQQEDSAVYLCASSLQATGSTDTQYFGPGTRLTVL.

The V call is TRBV27, the J call TRBJ2-7, with D perhaps TRBD1 or TRBD2 (5 bases each). The V gene lost 7 bases and the J gene lost 12 bases, with 16 bases spanning the gap. The CDR3 loop spans 11 amino acids. In germline, CDR1 is MNHEY, CDR2 SMNVEV (reference sequence). CDR3 nucleotides: TGTGCCAGCATCGGGGCCCTCTGCGCGTACTTC. Its translation: CASIGALCAYF.

The chain has TRBV7-3 and TRBJ1-1; D is perhaps TRBD1 (5 bases). Germline-derived CDR1 and CDR2 are SGHTA and FQGTGA. V lost 5 bases to trimming and J lost 3 bases, with 10 bases between them. The CDR3 covers 13 residues. CDR3 region: CASSHGGDTEAFF. CDR3 coding DNA: TGTGCCAGCAGCCATGGGGGGGACACTGAAGCTTTCTTT.

This clone was counted once. The chain joins TRBV2 to TRBJ2-7, with TRBD2 identical over 12 bases. V shed 3 bases, J shed 3 bases, and the junction held 15 bases outside the gene matches. The CDR3 runs to 19 residues. Germline lookup yields CDR1 SNHLY and CDR2 FYNNEI. CDR3 region: CASSEGFSWTSGILYEQYF. For the CDR3, the DNA is TGTGCCAGCAGTGAGGGTTTTTCCTGGACTAGCGGGATTCTCTACGAGCAGTACTTC.

In the case of this clone: Other DNA sequences in this specimen translate into the identical CDR3. This chain connects TRBV4-3 to TRBJ2-1; tentative D call: TRBD1 (5 bases). This CDR3 is built from 13 residues. V was shortened by 0 bases and J by 8 bases, with 8 bases between the two germline ends. The V gene's germline CDR1 is LGHNA and CDR2 YSLEER. CDR3 DNA sequence: TGCGCCAGCAGCCAAGATAGGGGCTATGAGCAGTTCTTC. Translation: CASSQDRGYEQFF.

The rearrangement uses TRBV14 and TRBJ1-2, with D possibly being TRBD1 (6 bases). The CDR3 contains 14 residues. Germline V CDR1 and CDR2: SGHDN, FVKESK. Trimming took 0 bases from V and 8 from J, leaving 13 bases between them. Here the CDR3 reads CASSQDLAGGGYTF. The DNA for the CDR3 is TGTGCCAGCAGCCAAGATCTGGCGGGGGGCGGCTACACCTTC.

The chain couples TRBV5-6 to TRBJ1-1, with D unclear. The germline V and J ends were trimmed by 0 bases and 7 bases, with 7 bases remaining between them. This CDR3 is 12 amino acids long. The germline V gene has CDR1 SGHDT and CDR2 YYEEEE. CDR3 DNA: TGTGCCAGCAGCTTGGTCGGATTTGAAGCTTTCTTT. This encodes CASSLVGFEAFF. The whole variable domain, filled in from reference TRBV5-6 and TRBJ1-1, reads DAGVTQSPTHLIKTRGQQVTLRCSPKSGHDTVSWYQQALGQGPQFIFQYYEEEERQRGNFPDRFSGHQFPNYSSELNVNALLLGDSALYLCASSLVGFEAFFGQGTRLTVV.

This rearrangement joins TRBV28 to TRBJ1-5; D possibly corresponds to TRBD1 (5 bases). V gave up 4 bases and J gave up 7 bases, with 20 bases separating them. The CDR3 has 16 residues. In germline, CDR1 is MDHEN, CDR2 SYDVKM. CDR3 sequence (DNA): TGTGCCAGCAGTTCCAATGGCGGAGGGGAGGGGCAGCCCCAGCATTTT. Protein sequence: CASSSNGGGEGQPQHF.

The genes are TRBV15 and TRBJ1-3, with D hard to call. From germline, CDR1 is LNHNV and CDR2 YYDKDF (reference sequence). The CDR3 runs 14 residues. Trimming cost V 3 bases and J 0 bases, with 6 bases left between them. The CDR3, as DNA: TGTGCCACCAGCAGCGGGAGCTCTGGAAACACCATATATTTT. Protein product: CATSSGSSGNTIYF.

The chain recombines TRBV10-2 with TRBJ2-7, with a tentative D call TRBD2 (6 bases). V gave up 3 bases and J gave up 10 bases, with 10 bases separating them. CDR3 length: 11 residues. CDR1 and CDR2 (germline): WSHSY, SAAADI. CDR3 sequence reads: CASSDGGGQYF. CDR3 DNA sequence: TGCGCCAGCAGTGACGGGGGTGGCCAGTACTTC.

Concerning this clone itself: Other DNA variants within this sample encode the same CDR3. The chain recombines TRBV7-9 with TRBJ2-5, with D unclear. Germline assignment: CDR1 SEHNR and CDR2 FQNEAQ (reference sequence). The length of the CDR3 is 11 residues. Trimming removed 6 bases at V and 5 bases at J, with 7 bases between. The CDR3 protein is CASSFAETQYF. CDR3 sequence (DNA): TGTGCCAGCAGTTTTGCGGAGACCCAGTACTTC.

This clone showed up just a few times. The chain joins TRBV10-3 to TRBJ2-5; 13 positions agree with TRBD2. The CDR3 length is 17 residues. Trimming at V came to 5 bases and at J to 4 bases, leaving 10 bases not matched to a gene. Per the germline V gene, CDR1 is ENHRY and CDR2 is SYGVKD. CDR3 bases: TGTGCCATCAGTAACCCGACTAGCGGGGGGTGGGGAGAGACCCAGTACTTC. It encodes CAISNPTSGGWGETQYF.

V and J are TRBV18 and TRBJ1-1; tentative D call: TRBD1 (5 bases). Trimming stripped 0 bases from V and 1 base from J, with 12 bases between. The CDR3 runs to 16 residues. From germline, CDR1 is KGHSH and CDR2 LQKENI. The CDR3 DNA reads as TGTGCCAGCTCACCACCGAGTCCGACAGAGAACACTGAAGCTTTCTTT. Translation: CASSPPSPTENTEAFF.

Worth noting for this clone: The same CDR3 also results from other DNA sequences found in this sample. This chain joins TRBV5-1 and TRBJ2-5, with no clear D. Germline CDR1 SGHRS, CDR2 YFSETQ. Trimming left V 0 bases short and J 4 bases short, with 4 bases between. This CDR3 region has 12 residues. CDR3 loop: CASSLAGETQYF. The DNA of the CDR3 is TGCGCCAGCAGCTTGGCAGGAGAGACCCAGTACTTC.

The V gene is TRBV7-2, the J gene TRBJ2-1; D not resolved. The germline CDR1 and CDR2 sequences are SGHTA and FQGNSA. CDR3 size: 15 residues. V lost 1 base, J lost 0 bases, and 7 bases lay in between. CDR3 bases: TGTGCCAGCAGCTTAGAGGTTAGCTCCTACAATGAGCAGTTCTTC. Protein sequence: CASSLEVSSYNEQFF. The full variable domain, completed using reference TRBV7-2 and TRBJ2-1, is GAGVSQSPSNKVTEKGKDVELRCDPISGHTALYWYRQSLGQGLEFLIYFQGNSAPDKSGLPSDRFSAERTGGSVSTLTIQRTQQEDSAVYLCASSLEVSSYNEQFFGPGTRLTVL.

This chain links TRBV5-4 with TRBJ1-1; D is undetermined. This CDR3 has 12 residues. The V and J ends lost 4 bases and 12 bases respectively, with 16 bases between them. CDR1 is SGHNT, CDR2 YYREEE, per germline (reference sequence). The CDR3 sequence is CASSADGSRPFF. Here the CDR3 DNA reads TGTGCCAGCAGCGCAGATGGGAGTAGGCCTTTCTTT.

This clone was recorded many times. The chain couples TRBV7-6 to TRBJ1-6, with D unclear. The CDR3 has 14 residues. The ends were cut back, 0 bases at V and 4 bases at J, with 4 bases in the middle. Germline assignment: CDR1 SGHVS and CDR2 FNYEAQ. CDR3 DNA: TGTGCCAGCAGCTTAGCCCCTTATAATTCACCCCTCCACTTT. It yields the protein CASSLAPYNSPLHF.